This T cell receptor beta chain was sequenced during a study of blood T cell repertoires in COVID-19 (TCRdb year 2020). Background for the entire study: The collaborator samples originated in the United States, Italy and Spain and spanned the acute and convalescent phases of COVID-19. The material from the prospective study consisted of cDNA or gDNA derived from T cells, B-cell-depleted T cells, or PBMCs. The dataset comprised deeply sampled blood TCRbeta repertoires from subjects exposed to, actively infected with, or recovered from COVID-19. The repertoires were released in a freely available public database meant as a resource for research on the immune response to SARS-CoV-2. The samples were drawn from the first 160 participants of the ongoing ImmuneRACE study and from more than 1,000 subjects provided by 6 global collaborators. The sample metadata nearly always contained a de-identified subject ID, COVID-19 status, age in years and sex. Where HLA class I and class II types were available, the types were taken from metadata supplied by the sample provider, not from assay-based typing. Overall study outcomes, separate from this receptor: How much clinical and demographic metadata was included differed by source and by participant, and the metadata was provided uncurated.

Collaborating institutions collected whole blood in K2EDTA tubes following their own protocols. Collaborator samples were shipped for TCRbeta analysis as frozen whole blood, isolated PBMCs, or DNA extracted from either sample type. Including the terminal cysteine and phenylalanine, the CDR3 comprises 16 residues. The read is trimmed to its CDR3 DNA, 48 bases read in frame from base 1. Unmatched junction bases come to 7, with V trimmed by 1 base and J by 2 bases. Taken from the germline V gene, the CDR1 and CDR2 loops are SGHVS and FQNEAQ. To note about this clone: No cognate antigen has been identified for it. No base qualities exist here, and no much larger clone lies one base off it.

TCRbeta CDR3 regions were amplified from genomic DNA using the immunoSEQ Assay, a bias-controlled multiplex PCR. The authors' pipeline ran thus. Within the assay, amplification of reference gene primers was used to estimate how many nucleated cells each sample contained. Sequence reads were collapsed and filtered to measure the absolute abundance of every unique TCRbeta CDR3 rearrangement. For each sample, productive Simpson clonality was calculated by taking the square root of Simpson's diversity index across productive rearrangements. The clones in this table, taken by TCRdb from immuneACCESS, are in-frame only. Not every clone is retained; where verified, under half of the shortfall comes from an unresolved V gene, and the cause of the rest is unknown. That table supplies the V and J calls and clone size; D and trimming were determined from the DNA. The sample table holds some 13,000 clones, of which approximately 86% were seen once. Roughly half of the sample lies in the top ten.

The rearrangement combines TRBV7-8 with TRBJ2-7, and 8 junction bases match TRBD1. The receptor was derived from an elderly man with acute or convalescent COVID-19. Input material: peripheral blood. This receptor carries the CDR3 CASSLGRQGITYEQYF. The nucleotide sequence is TGTGCCAGCAGCTTAGGGCGACAGGGGATCACCTACGAGCAGTACTTC.